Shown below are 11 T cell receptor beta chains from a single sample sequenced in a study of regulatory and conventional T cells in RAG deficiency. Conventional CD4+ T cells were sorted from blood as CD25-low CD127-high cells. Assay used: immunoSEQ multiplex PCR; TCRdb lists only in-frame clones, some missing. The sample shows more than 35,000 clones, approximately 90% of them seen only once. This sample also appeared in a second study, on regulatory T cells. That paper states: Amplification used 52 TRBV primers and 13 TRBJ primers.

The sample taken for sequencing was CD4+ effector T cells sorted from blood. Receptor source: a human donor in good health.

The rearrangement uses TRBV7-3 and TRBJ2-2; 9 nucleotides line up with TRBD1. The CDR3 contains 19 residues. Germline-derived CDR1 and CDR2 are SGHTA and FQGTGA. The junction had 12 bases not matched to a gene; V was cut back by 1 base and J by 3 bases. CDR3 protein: CASSLRAPGTGSDTGELFF. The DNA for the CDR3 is TGTGCCAGCAGCTTAAGGGCTCCTGGGACAGGGTCAGACACCGGGGAGCTGTTTTTT. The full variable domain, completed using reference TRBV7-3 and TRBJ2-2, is GAGVSQTPSNKVTEKGKYVELRCDPISGHTALYWYRQSLGQGPEFLIYFQGTGAADDSGLPNDRFFAVRPEGSVSTLKIQRTERGDSAVYLCASSLRAPGTGSDTGELFFGEGSRLTVL.

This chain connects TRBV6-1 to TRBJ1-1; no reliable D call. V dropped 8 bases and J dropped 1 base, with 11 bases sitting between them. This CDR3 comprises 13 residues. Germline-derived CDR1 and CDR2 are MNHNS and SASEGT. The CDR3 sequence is CASLVGRNTEAFF. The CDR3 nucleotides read TGTGCCAGCCTTGTTGGGAGGAACACTGAAGCTTTCTTT.

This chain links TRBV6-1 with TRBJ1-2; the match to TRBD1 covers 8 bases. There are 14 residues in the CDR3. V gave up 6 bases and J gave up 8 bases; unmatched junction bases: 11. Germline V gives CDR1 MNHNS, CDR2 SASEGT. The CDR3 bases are TGTGCCAGCAGAGCCCAGGGGGCGCTCTACGGCTACACCTTC. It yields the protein CASRAQGALYGYTF.

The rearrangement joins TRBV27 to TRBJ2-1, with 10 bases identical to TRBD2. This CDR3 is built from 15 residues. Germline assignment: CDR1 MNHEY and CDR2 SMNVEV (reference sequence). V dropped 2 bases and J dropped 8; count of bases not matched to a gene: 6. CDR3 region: CASSLSSGGIYEQFF. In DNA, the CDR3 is TGTGCCAGCAGTTTAAGTAGCGGGGGGATCTATGAGCAGTTCTTC.

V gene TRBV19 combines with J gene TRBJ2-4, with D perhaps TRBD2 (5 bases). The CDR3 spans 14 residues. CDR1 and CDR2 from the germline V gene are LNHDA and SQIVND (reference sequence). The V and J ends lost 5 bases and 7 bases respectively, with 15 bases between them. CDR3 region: CASSSAVPGNIQYF. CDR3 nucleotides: TGTGCCAGTAGTTCAGCGGTCCCGGGGAACATTCAGTACTTC.

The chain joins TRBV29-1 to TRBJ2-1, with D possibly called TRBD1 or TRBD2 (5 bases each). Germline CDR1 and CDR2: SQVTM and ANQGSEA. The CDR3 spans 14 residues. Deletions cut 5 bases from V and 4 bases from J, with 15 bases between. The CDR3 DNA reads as TGCAGCGTTCGGGGTCGGGGCGCTTACAATGAGCAGTTCTTC. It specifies CSVRGRGAYNEQFF.

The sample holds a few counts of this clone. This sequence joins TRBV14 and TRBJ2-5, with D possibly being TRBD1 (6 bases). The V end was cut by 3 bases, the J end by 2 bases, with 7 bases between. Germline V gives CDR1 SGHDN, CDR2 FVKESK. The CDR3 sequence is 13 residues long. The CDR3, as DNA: TGTGCCAGCAGCCAGACAGGTCAAGAGACCCAGTACTTC. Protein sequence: CASSQTGQETQYF.

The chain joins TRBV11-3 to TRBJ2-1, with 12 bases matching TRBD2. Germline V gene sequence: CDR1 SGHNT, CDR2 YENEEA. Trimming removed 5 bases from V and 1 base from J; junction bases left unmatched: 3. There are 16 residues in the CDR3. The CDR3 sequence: CASSALAGGSYNEQFF. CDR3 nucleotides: TGTGCCAGCAGCGCTCTAGCGGGAGGGTCCTACAATGAGCAGTTCTTC.

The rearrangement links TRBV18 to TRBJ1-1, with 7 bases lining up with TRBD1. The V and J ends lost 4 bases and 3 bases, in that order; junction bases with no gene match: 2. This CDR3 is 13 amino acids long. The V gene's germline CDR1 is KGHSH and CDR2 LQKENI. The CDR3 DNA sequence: TGTGCCAGCTCACTTGACAGGGACACTGAAGCTTTCTTT. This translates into CASSLDRDTEAFF.

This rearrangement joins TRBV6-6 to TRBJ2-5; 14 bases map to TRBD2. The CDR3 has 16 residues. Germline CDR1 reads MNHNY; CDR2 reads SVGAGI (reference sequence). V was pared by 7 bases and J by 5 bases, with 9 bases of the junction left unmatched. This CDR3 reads CASTLSGLAGVETQYF. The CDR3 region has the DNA TGTGCCAGCACCCTATCGGGACTAGCGGGAGTTGAGACCCAGTACTTC.

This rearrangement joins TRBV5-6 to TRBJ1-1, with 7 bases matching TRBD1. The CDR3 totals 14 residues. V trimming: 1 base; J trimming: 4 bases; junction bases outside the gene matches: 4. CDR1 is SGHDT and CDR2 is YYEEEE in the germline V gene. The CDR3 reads CASSLRGQVTEAFF. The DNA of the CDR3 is TGTGCCAGCAGCTTGAGGGGGCAGGTCACTGAAGCTTTCTTT.